These T cell receptor beta chains were read from a single sample in a study of T cells after yellow fever vaccination. TCRdb called the 5' RACE reads again in MiXCR, with one record for every CDR3 protein. Among some 250,000 distinct CDR3 sequences listed, more than 3.5% were seen once. The input for sequencing was PBMCs, taken 15 days after the yellow fever booster vaccination. The receptor source for this set is a man aged 18 to 29 who received the YFV17D yellow fever vaccine. The CDR3 runs from the conserved cysteine through the conserved F or W. D genes are given only for firm matches. The size field is filled for only some rows; it gives once, few, many or a size class.

D gene: -
CDR3 length: 12
J gene: TRBJ1-2
V gene: TRBV24-1
clone size: few
CDR3 DNA: TGTGCCACCAGTCTCTCTAACTATGGCTACACCTTC
CDR3 protein: CATSLSNYGYTF

D gene: TRBD1
CDR3 length: 15
J gene: TRBJ2-4
V gene: TRBV7-2
clone size: many
CDR3 DNA: TGTGCCAGCAGGCATTCAGGGGGCGAAGGAAACATTCAGTACTTC
CDR3 protein: CASRHSGGEGNIQYF

D gene: TRBD1
CDR3 length: 15
J gene: TRBJ2-7
V gene: TRBV9
clone size: few
CDR3 DNA: TGTGCCAGCAGCGCGAGCCCTCAGGGGGCCTACGAGCAGTACTTC
CDR3 protein: CASSASPQGAYEQYF

D gene: -
CDR3 length: 14
J gene: TRBJ2-7
V gene: TRBV4-3
clone size: many
CDR3 DNA: TGCGCCAGCAGCCCAACTTTCAGGAGGTCCGAGCAGTACTTC
CDR3 protein: CASSPTFRRSEQYF

D gene: -
CDR3 length: 14
J gene: TRBJ2-3
V gene: TRBV18
clone size: many
CDR3 DNA: TGTGCCAGCTCACCATGGCAGGGCACAGATACGCAGTATTTT
CDR3 protein: CASSPWQGTDTQYF

D gene: -
CDR3 length: 14
J gene: TRBJ2-3
V gene: TRBV2
clone size: many
CDR3 DNA: TGTGCCAGCAGTGAAGCAGGGGGCACAGATACGCAGTATTTT
CDR3 protein: CASSEAGGTDTQYF

D gene: TRBD2
CDR3 length: 16
J gene: TRBJ2-3
V gene: TRBV15
clone size: many
CDR3 DNA: TGTGCCACCAGCAGCCGAACTAGCGGGCGGTTGGATACGCAGTATTTT
CDR3 protein: CATSSRTSGRLDTQYF

D gene: -
CDR3 length: 12
J gene: TRBJ2-1
V gene: TRBV4-1
clone size: few
CDR3 DNA: TGCGCCAGCAGCCAAGATCTAGCGGAGCAGTTCTTC
CDR3 protein: CASSQDLAEQFF

D gene: -
CDR3 length: 14
J gene: TRBJ1-1
V gene: TRBV20-1
clone size: many
CDR3 DNA: TGCAGTGCTAGTTTTCCGCAGGTGAACACTGAAGCTTTCTTT
CDR3 protein: CSASFPQVNTEAFF

D gene: -
CDR3 length: 16
J gene: TRBJ1-1
V gene: TRBV4-1
clone size: -
CDR3 DNA: TGCGCCAGCAGCCAACCGCACGTCAGGGGAAACACTGAAGCTTTCTTT
CDR3 protein: CASSQPHVRGNTEAFF

D gene: -
CDR3 length: 14
J gene: TRBJ1-6
V gene: TRBV12-3/TRBV12-4
clone size: few
CDR3 DNA: TGTGCCAGCAGTTTAGTCGGCGGCAGTTCACCCCTCCACTTT
CDR3 protein: CASSLVGGSSPLHF

D gene: TRBD1
CDR3 length: 12
J gene: TRBJ2-7
V gene: TRBV7-2
clone size: many
CDR3 DNA: TGTGCCAGCAGCTTAGCGGGACAGCCACCCCACTTC
CDR3 protein: CASSLAGQPPHF

D gene: -
CDR3 length: 15
J gene: TRBJ2-1
V gene: TRBV10-3
clone size: many
CDR3 DNA: TGTGCCATCAGTGACCCCAGGGGACCCTACAATGAGCAGTTCTTC
CDR3 protein: CAISDPRGPYNEQFF

D gene: -
CDR3 length: 15
J gene: TRBJ2-1
V gene: TRBV6-2/TRBV6-3
clone size: many
CDR3 DNA: TGTGCCAGCAGTTACGTGGCCCCGGGTACCAATGAGCAGTTCTTC
CDR3 protein: CASSYVAPGTNEQFF

D gene: -
CDR3 length: 12
J gene: TRBJ1-1
V gene: TRBV20-1
clone size: many
CDR3 DNA: TGCAGTGCTAGCCAGGGGAACACTGAAGCTTTCTTT
CDR3 protein: CSASQGNTEAFF

D gene: -
CDR3 length: 14
J gene: TRBJ1-2
V gene: TRBV5-1
clone size: many
CDR3 DNA: TGCGCCAGCAGCTTGGCAGGGAACGACTATGGCTACACCTTC
CDR3 protein: CASSLAGNDYGYTF

D gene: TRBD1
CDR3 length: 16
J gene: TRBJ2-5
V gene: TRBV24-1
clone size: few
CDR3 DNA: TGTGCCACCAGTGATCCGCAAGAGGACAGGACAGAGACCCAGTACTTC
CDR3 protein: CATSDPQEDRTETQYF

D gene: -
CDR3 length: 16
J gene: TRBJ2-3
V gene: TRBV11-2
clone size: few
CDR3 DNA: TGTGCCAGCCGGTGGTTGCGCGGGGTAGAATCGGATACGCAGTATTTT
CDR3 protein: CASRWLRGVESDTQYF

D gene: -
CDR3 length: 14
J gene: TRBJ2-5
V gene: TRBV5-5
clone size: many
CDR3 DNA: TGTGCCAGCAGCTGGGGGGGGCCCCAAGAGACCCAGTACTTC
CDR3 protein: CASSWGGPQETQYF

D gene: -
CDR3 length: 13
J gene: TRBJ2-5
V gene: TRBV12-3/TRBV12-4
clone size: many
CDR3 DNA: TGTGCCAGCAGTTTCGCAGCGTCGGGGACCCAGTACTTC
CDR3 protein: CASSFAASGTQYF

D gene: -
CDR3 length: 13
J gene: TRBJ1-4
V gene: TRBV20-1
clone size: few
CDR3 DNA: TGCAGTGCCGGTCGGCGGAACAATGAAAAACTGTTTTTT
CDR3 protein: CSAGRRNNEKLFF

D gene: -
CDR3 length: 12
J gene: TRBJ1-5
V gene: TRBV2
clone size: -
CDR3 DNA: TGTGCCAGCCAGGACAGCAATCAGCCCCAGCATTTT
CDR3 protein: CASQDSNQPQHF

D gene: TRBD1
CDR3 length: 15
J gene: TRBJ2-5
V gene: TRBV23-1
clone size: -
CDR3 DNA: TGCGCAGTGGTCCTCGTTGGCAGGGGGCAAGAGACCCAGTACTTC
CDR3 protein: CAVVLVGRGQETQYF

D gene: -
CDR3 length: 13
J gene: TRBJ2-1
V gene: TRBV7-2
clone size: many
CDR3 DNA: TGTGCCAGCAGCTTACAATCCTACAATGAGCAGTTCTTC
CDR3 protein: CASSLQSYNEQFF

D gene: -
CDR3 length: 14
J gene: TRBJ1-1
V gene: TRBV20-1
clone size: many
CDR3 DNA: TGCAGTGCTAGAAGGGGACACCAAAACACTGAAGCTTTCTTT
CDR3 protein: CSARRGHQNTEAFF

D gene: -
CDR3 length: 18
J gene: TRBJ1-5
V gene: TRBV3-1
clone size: many
CDR3 DNA: TGTGCCAGCAGCCTATTTTTTTCTATGGGGGCGCGGGGGCAGCCCCAGCATTTT
CDR3 protein: CASSLFFSMGARGQPQHF

D gene: -
CDR3 length: 12
J gene: TRBJ2-7
V gene: TRBV11-2
clone size: -
CDR3 DNA: TGTGCCAGCAGCTTGTTACTTCTCGAGCAGTACTTC
CDR3 protein: CASSLLLLEQYF

D gene: -
CDR3 length: 12
J gene: TRBJ2-5
V gene: TRBV6-6
clone size: many
CDR3 DNA: TGTGCCAGCAGTCGGACAGAAGAGACCCAGTACTTC
CDR3 protein: CASSRTEETQYF

D gene: -
CDR3 length: 14
J gene: TRBJ1-2
V gene: TRBV30
clone size: many
CDR3 DNA: TGTGCCTGGACGGAGAGTTGGGGACGAAATGGCTACACCTTC
CDR3 protein: CAWTESWGRNGYTF

D gene: -
CDR3 length: 16
J gene: TRBJ1-5
V gene: TRBV19
clone size: -
CDR3 DNA: TGTGCCAGCCGATCGGGGGGACCCGGTGGCAATCAGCCCCAGCATTTT
CDR3 protein: CASRSGGPGGNQPQHF

D gene: TRBD1
CDR3 length: 16
J gene: TRBJ1-1
V gene: TRBV10-3
clone size: many
CDR3 DNA: TGTGCCATCAGTGCCCGACAGGGGGCTATGGACACTGAAGCTTTCTTT
CDR3 protein: CAISARQGAMDTEAFF

D gene: -
CDR3 length: 19
J gene: TRBJ2-4
V gene: TRBV5-3
clone size: -
CDR3 DNA: TGTGCCAGAAGCTTCTCCTGCTATATGCCCCCCGGAGCCAAAAACATTCAGTACTTC
CDR3 protein: CARSFSCYMPPGAKNIQYF

D gene: TRBD1
CDR3 length: 15
J gene: TRBJ2-4
V gene: TRBV7-2
clone size: many
CDR3 DNA: TGTGCCAGCAGCTCGGACAGGGGAGCCAAAAACATTCAGTACTTC
CDR3 protein: CASSSDRGAKNIQYF